This entry is about one T cell receptor (beta chain). This clonotype was detected a few times. The target of this receptor is not known. No qualities accompany the bases; no much larger clone lies one base away. Library preparation was by RT-PCR. Sequencing was performed on a NextSeq 550. The public sequencing data were trimmed at Q25 with fastp and processed into clonotypes with MiXCR by TCRdb, which kept only in-frame beta chains. Every distinct CDR3 protein forms one entry, paired with its most common genes and DNA. The sample includes over 150,000 distinct CDR3 sequences, with roughly 30% observed a single time. The biggest ten clones account for about 3% of the sample. The record originates from a study of patients and donors after allogeneic stem cell transplantation (dated by TCRdb to 2018 to 2021). Trimming removed 8 bases from V and 4 bases from J, leaving 11 bases between the germline ends. Measured from the cysteine to the phenylalanine, the CDR3 is 13 residues long. Here the CDR3 DNA is all that survives: 39 bases in frame from base 1.

This sequence uses TRBV12-3 or TRBV12-4 and TRBJ1-4; no D gene is confidently identified. Sequences were obtained from blood, either unsorted or a sorted T cell fraction (not recorded which). This receptor was identified in a human donor who was either an allogeneic HSCT recipient or a stem cell or donor lymphocyte infusion donor (not recorded which). It is not recorded whose cells these are; they may come from a transplant donor. Read as DNA, the sequence is TGTGCCAGCGCCTTTTGGGGTAATGAAAAACTGTTTTTT. Translation gives CASAFWGNEKLFF.